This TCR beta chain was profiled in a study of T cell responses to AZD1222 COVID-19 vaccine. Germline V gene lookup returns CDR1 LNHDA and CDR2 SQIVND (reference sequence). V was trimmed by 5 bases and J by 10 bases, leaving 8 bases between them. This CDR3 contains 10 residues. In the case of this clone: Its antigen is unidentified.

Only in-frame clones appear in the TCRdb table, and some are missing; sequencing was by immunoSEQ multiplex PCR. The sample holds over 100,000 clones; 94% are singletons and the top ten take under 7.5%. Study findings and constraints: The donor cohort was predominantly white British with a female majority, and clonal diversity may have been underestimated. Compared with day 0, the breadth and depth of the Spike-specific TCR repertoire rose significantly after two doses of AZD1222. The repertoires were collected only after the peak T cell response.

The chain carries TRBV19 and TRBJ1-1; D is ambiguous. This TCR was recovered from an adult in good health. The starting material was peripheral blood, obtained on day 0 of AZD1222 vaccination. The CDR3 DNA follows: TGTGCCAGTAGTCCCCGAGGAGCTTTCTTT. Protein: CASSPRGAFF.